The 7 T cell receptor beta chains below were found in one sample sequenced in a study of blood T cell repertoires in COVID-19. Data came from immunoSEQ multiplex PCR; TCRdb stores just in-frame clones and leaves some out. The data show 120,000 or so clones, more than 70% seen once. Specimen: peripheral blood. The source of these receptors is a man aged 55 to 70 with acute or convalescent COVID-19.

This clone was seen once. V usage is TRBV6-2 or TRBV6-3 and J usage is TRBJ2-7; D uncertain. Germline V gives CDR1 MNHEY, CDR2 SVGEGT. Trimming pared 5 bases from V and 3 bases from J, leaving 8 bases between. The CDR3 length is 12 residues. The CDR3 loop is CASSERLYEQYF. CDR3 sequence (DNA): TGTGCCAGCAGTGAGCGTCTCTACGAGCAGTACTTC.

J is TRBJ2-6 and V is TRBV11-2; D is possibly TRBD1 (5 bases). V dropped 6 bases and J dropped 4 bases, with 13 bases sitting between them. The CDR3 contains 15 residues. CDR1 is SGHAT, CDR2 FQNNGV, per germline. Written as DNA, the CDR3 is TGTGCCAGCAGACCAAGGGGATCAGGGGCCAACGTCCTGACTTTC. Translation: CASRPRGSGANVLTF.

This chain links TRBV19 with TRBJ1-2; D is unresolved. The V gene's germline CDR1 is LNHDA and CDR2 SQIVND (reference sequence). CDR3 length: 14 residues. The V end lost 3 bases, the J end lost 0 bases, and 8 bases lay between the germline ends. The DNA for the CDR3 is TGTGCCAGTAGTATGGGCCCGGCTAACTATGGCTACACCTTC. It encodes CASSMGPANYGYTF.

CDR3 protein: CASSRDIRLETQYF. The CDR3, as DNA: TGTGCCAGCTCTCGGGACATTCGCCTGGAGACCCAGTACTTC. This sequence joins TRBV18 and TRBJ2-5; TRBD1 might be the D (6 bases). V lost 6 bases, J lost 5 bases, and 16 bases lay in between. CDR1 is KGHSH and CDR2 is LQKENI in the germline V gene. CDR3 length: 14 amino acids.

V usage is TRBV24-1 and J usage is TRBJ1-4, with D hard to call. The CDR3 covers 13 residues. CDR1 is KGHDR and CDR2 is SFDVKD in the germline V gene. The V end lost 3 bases, the J end lost 6 bases, and 7 bases lay between the germline ends. The CDR3 nucleotides are TGTGCCACCAGTGATAGTCAGGATGAAAAACTGTTTTTT. Translating gives CATSDSQDEKLFF.

The gene calls are TRBV5-4 and TRBJ2-1, with a weak D call TRBD2 (5 bases). The CDR3 spans 14 residues. In germline, CDR1 is SGHNT, CDR2 YYREEE (reference sequence). V dropped 2 bases and J dropped 3 bases, with 9 bases sitting between them. CDR3 protein: CASSFERNYNEQFF. The CDR3 DNA reads TGTGCCAGCAGCTTTGAGCGGAACTACAATGAGCAGTTCTTC.

The chain couples TRBV2 to TRBJ1-1; 9 bases align to TRBD1. Trimming cost V 5 bases and J 3 bases; bases outside gene matches: 7. CDR3 size: 15 residues. Germline V gene lookup returns CDR1 SNHLY and CDR2 FYNNEI. The CDR3 DNA reads TGTGCCAGCAGTCTAACCGGGACAGGGTACACTGAAGCTTTCTTT. This encodes CASSLTGTGYTEAFF.